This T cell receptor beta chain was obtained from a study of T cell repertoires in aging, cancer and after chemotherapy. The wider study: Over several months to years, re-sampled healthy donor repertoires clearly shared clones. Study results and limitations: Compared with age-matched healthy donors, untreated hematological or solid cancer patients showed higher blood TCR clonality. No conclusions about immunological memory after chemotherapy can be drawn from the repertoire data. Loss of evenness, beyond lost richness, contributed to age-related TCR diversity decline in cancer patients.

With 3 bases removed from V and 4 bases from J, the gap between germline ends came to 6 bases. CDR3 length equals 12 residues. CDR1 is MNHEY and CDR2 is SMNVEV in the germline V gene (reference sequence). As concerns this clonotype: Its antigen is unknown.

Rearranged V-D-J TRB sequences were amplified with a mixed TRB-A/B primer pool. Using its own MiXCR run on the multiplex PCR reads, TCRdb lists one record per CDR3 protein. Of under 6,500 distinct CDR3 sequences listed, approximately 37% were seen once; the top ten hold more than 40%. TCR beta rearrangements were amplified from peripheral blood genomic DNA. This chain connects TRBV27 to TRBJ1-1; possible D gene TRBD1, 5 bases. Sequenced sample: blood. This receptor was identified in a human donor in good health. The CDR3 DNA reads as TGTGCCAGCAGTTTTCAGGGCACTGAAGCTTTCTTT. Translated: CASSFQGTEAFF.